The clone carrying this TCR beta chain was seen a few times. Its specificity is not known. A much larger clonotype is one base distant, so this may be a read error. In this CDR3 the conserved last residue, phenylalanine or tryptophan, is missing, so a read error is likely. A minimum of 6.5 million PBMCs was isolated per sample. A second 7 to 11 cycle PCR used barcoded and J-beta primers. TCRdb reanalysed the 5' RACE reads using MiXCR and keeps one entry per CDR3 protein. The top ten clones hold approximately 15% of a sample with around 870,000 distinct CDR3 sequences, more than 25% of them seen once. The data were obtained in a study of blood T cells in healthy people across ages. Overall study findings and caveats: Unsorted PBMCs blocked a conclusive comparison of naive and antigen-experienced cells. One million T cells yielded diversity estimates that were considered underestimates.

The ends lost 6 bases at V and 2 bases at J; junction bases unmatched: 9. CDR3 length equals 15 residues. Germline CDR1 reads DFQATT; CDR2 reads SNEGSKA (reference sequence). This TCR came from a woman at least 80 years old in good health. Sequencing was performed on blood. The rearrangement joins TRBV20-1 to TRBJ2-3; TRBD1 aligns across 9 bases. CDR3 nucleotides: TGCAGTGCGGAAGGACAGGGGTTGTTCACAGATACGCAGTATTTG. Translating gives CSAEGQGLFTDTQYL.